This is a list of T cell receptor beta chains from one sample in a study of blood T cell repertoires in COVID-19. The table came from immunoSEQ multiplex PCR; TCRdb's copy has only in-frame clones and leaves some out. Among 150,000 or so clones listed, about 90% were seen once. The sample comprised peripheral blood. Every receptor here comes from an elderly man with acute or convalescent COVID-19. The CDR3 runs from the conserved cysteine through the conserved F or W. Expanded clones are given a class, and other clones once, few, many or no size at all.

once,TRBJ2-7,TRBV5-1,CASSLGTGVSYEQYF
few,TRBJ2-7,TRBV12-3/TRBV12-4,CASSLWGTYEQYF
.,TRBJ2-3,TRBV7-9,CASRAAGFTDTQYF
once,TRBJ1-6,TRBV15,CATSRDTLGGSPLHF
few,TRBJ1-6,TRBV2,CASSEAQGFGPYNSPLHF
.,TRBJ2-5,TRBV19,CASKAGNMRQETQYF
.,TRBJ2-1,TRBV28,CASSLYRGDEQFF
.,TRBJ1-4,TRBV28,CASSLPGTGSHEKLFF
once,TRBJ1-6,TRBV18,CASSEGQWDNSPLHF
.,TRBJ1-3,TRBV18,CASSPLLQANSGNTIYF
once,TRBJ1-2,TRBV6-5,CASNPEGRDYGYTF
once,TRBJ1-1,TRBV28,CASSTPGQLRAEAFF
.,TRBJ2-7,TRBV27,CASSRLEIPYEQYF
.,TRBJ1-6,TRBV2,CASSPRTGSNSPLHF
.,TRBJ1-6,TRBV7-6,CASSLNSGTGYNSPLHF
.,TRBJ2-1,TRBV7-3,CASSLKPPGLAPDEQFF
.,TRBJ2-2,TRBV3-1/TRBV3-2,CASSPWGPGLPELFF
.,TRBJ1-2,TRBV27,CASSWDRTYGYTF
.,TRBJ1-5,TRBV6-5,CATLKDRILPQHF
once,TRBJ2-3,TRBV2,CASSARTDSTDTQYF
.,TRBJ2-1,TRBV7-9,CASSLVLGGLGYNEQFF
.,TRBJ2-3,TRBV16,CASSHHNRDGTDTQYF
few,TRBJ2-3,TRBV7-2,CASSRWASETDTQYF
.,TRBJ2-1,TRBV25-1,CASSEISGGAYNEQFF
.,TRBJ1-4,TRBV6-1,CASSDPGTGSEKLFF
.,TRBJ2-2,TRBV7-9,CASSRSDTGELFF
.,TRBJ1-4,TRBV3-1/TRBV3-2,CASSQDPGGEKLFF
.,TRBJ1-6,TRBV19,CASSMSGYNSPLHF
.,TRBJ1-1,TRBV27,CASRGTGVNTEAFF
.,TRBJ1-2,TRBV4-2,CASSARQGAGGYTF
.,TRBJ2-3,TRBV24-1,CATSDLGAWPNTQYF
.,TRBJ1-4,TRBV24-1,CATSDPGQGANEKLFF
.,TRBJ2-3,TRBV29-1,CSVRAGDLTDTQYF
once,TRBJ1-4,TRBV28,CASREQGAKEKLFF
.,TRBJ1-1,TRBV24-1,CATSARGLGEAFF
.,TRBJ2-5,TRBV5-5,CASSLRAEIQETQYF
.,TRBJ2-5,TRBV5-4,CASSLAGVRETQYF
once,TRBJ2-2,TRBV2,CATAGQGGTGELFF
.,TRBJ1-3,TRBV5-4,CASSSTGVSGNTIYF
.,TRBJ1-1,TRBV18,CASSPSQGITEAFF
.,TRBJ1-5,TRBV6-1,CASSDPGQGSNQPQHF
.,TRBJ2-2,TRBV7-9,CASSLGQIDTGELFF
few,TRBJ2-7,TRBV28,CATCRVPYEQYF
.,TRBJ1-4,TRBV5-1,CASSLRQGTELFF
.,TRBJ2-2,TRBV24-1,CATSDPAGDRGNTGELFF
.,TRBJ2-3,TRBV19,CASRRTTTGYEDTQYF
.,TRBJ2-7,TRBV14,CASSRVTGGADEQYF
.,TRBJ2-1,TRBV7-9,CASIRTSGYNEQFF
.,TRBJ1-5,TRBV30,CAWSVGGVKPQHF
.,TRBJ2-3,TRBV18,CASSPYTGGTDTQYF
.,TRBJ2-7,TRBV5-1,CASSLGQGNYEQYF
.,TRBJ2-5,TRBV10-1,CASSDRQGNQETQYF
.,TRBJ2-2,TRBV24-1,CATSGLAGGAGELFF
.,TRBJ1-3,TRBV5-8,CAKGQPGNTIYF
.,TRBJ2-5,TRBV2,CASVIGTSGRETQYF